Listed here are 11 T cell receptor beta chains from one sample, sequenced in a study of tumor-infiltrating lymphocytes in primary liver carcinoma. Taking about 20-31 mg of unsorted bulk tissue, the authors co-extracted RNA and DNA. The input was around 530 ng total RNA; TCR beta cDNA was made from it with a constant-region primer. It was through three nested multiplex PCR rounds of slightly modified ARM-PCR that TCR beta libraries arose. TRBV1-TRBV30 forward primers paired with a C-beta reverse primer were used in the first two PCR rounds, which ran roughly 9 cycles each. From the multiplex PCR reads, TCRdb called clonotypes with MiXCR, one entry per CDR3 protein. Of 60,000 to 90,000 distinct CDR3 sequences detected, roughly 69% appear once; the ten largest clones hold 28%. The sample was liver tumor tissue from sampling region 4. Subset: tumor region T4, right-lateral pole. The receptor set was obtained from a middle-aged man with primary liver carcinoma and hepatitis B virus infection.

Remarks on this clonotype: This may be a read error: a much more frequent sequence differs by one nucleotide. The genes are TRBV6-1 and TRBJ2-7, with TRBD2 matching over 8 bases. The CDR3 is 15 amino acids. Germline CDR1 is MNHNS and CDR2 is SASEGT. J was trimmed by 3 bases and V by 5 bases; bases with no gene match: 9. Written as DNA, the CDR3 is TGTGCCAGCAGTCCCCGGACTAGCTGGGGCTACGAGCAGTACTTC. This codes for CASSPRTSWGYEQYF.

Note on this clonotype: A read error may be the cause here, since a much bigger clone is one base away. This rearrangement joins TRBV30 to TRBJ2-3; D may correspond to TRBD1 or TRBD2 (6 bases each). This CDR3 is 15 amino acids long. Germline V gives CDR1 GTSNPN, CDR2 SVGIG (reference sequence). With 5 bases removed from V and 7 bases from J, the gap between germline ends came to 22 bases. The CDR3 is CAWGGRAGSRNTQYF. DNA for the CDR3: TGTGCCTGGGGGGGGCGAGCCGGATCTAGAAATACGCAGTATTTT.

This clonotype occurred a few times. This rearrangement joins TRBV7-3 to TRBJ2-3; no reliable D call. Germline V gene lookup returns CDR1 SGHTA and CDR2 FQGTGA. Trimming took 2 bases from V and 4 from J, leaving 10 bases between them. The CDR3 runs to 14 residues. DNA of the CDR3: TGTGCCAGCAGCTTAGGGGTACCGGCAGATACGCAGTATTTT. The encoded protein is CASSLGVPADTQYF.

In the case of this clonotype: The junction differs from germline at one of its ends, possibly a read error. The chain couples TRBV5-1 to TRBJ2-6, with D hard to call. The CDR3 is 16 amino acids. Germline values: CDR1 SGHRS, CDR2 YFSETQ. The CDR3 region has the DNA TGCACCAGCAGCCTGACGTCAGTTTCTGGGGCCAACGTCCTGACTTTC. This encodes CTSSLTSVSGANVLTF.

On this clonotype itself: A read error may account for a junction end that differs from germline. DNA of the CDR3: TGTGCCAGAAGCCTCGGGTCAGGGGACACAGGGGAGCTGTTTTTT. Translated, it gives CARSLGSGDTGELFF. This chain links TRBV5-4 with TRBJ2-2, with D possibly matching TRBD1 (6 bases). Per the germline V gene, CDR1 is SGHNT and CDR2 is YYREEE (reference sequence). The length of the CDR3 is 15 residues.

A remark on this clonotype: The junction departs from germline at one end; a sequencing error may be responsible. The V and J genes are TRBV11-1 and TRBJ2-7, with no clear D. The CDR3 consists of 15 residues. Germline V gives CDR1 SGHAT, CDR2 FQDESV (reference sequence). The CDR3 nucleotides read TGTGCCAGCGGCTTAGAGGCGACTGTGTCCTACGAGCAGTATTTC. Translation gives CASGLEATVSYEQYF.

About this clonotype itself: The conserved final phenylalanine or tryptophan is absent from the CDR3, which likely points to a read error. The chain has TRBV11-2 and TRBJ2-1; 7 bases are shared with TRBD2. The length of the CDR3 is 16 residues. CDR1 is SGHAT and CDR2 is FQNNGV in the germline V gene. Here the CDR3 reads CANSLGWTRDYNEQFY. The CDR3 nucleotides are TGTGCCAACAGCTTAGGTTGGACTAGGGACTACAATGAGCAGTTCTAC.

The sample holds one count of this clonotype. Likely a read error: the CDR3 ends without its conserved phenylalanine or tryptophan. The limits of the CDR3 on the DNA are not certain, so only TCRdb's listed CDR3 is given. The chain links TRBV11-2 to TRBJ2-7. The CDR3 numbers 14 amino acids, ends counted. The germline V gene encodes CDR1 SGHAT and CDR2 FQNNGV. The CDR3 spells CASSLTDTAYEQCS.

For this clonotype: As the CDR3 is not closed by the conserved phenylalanine or tryptophan, this likely results from a read error. This chain joins TRBV12-3 or TRBV12-4 and TRBJ2-5; no clear D gene. There are 14 residues in the CDR3. CDR3 in DNA: TGTGCCAGCATTTTAGGTCACCAGGTAGAGACCCAGTACTTG. Its protein is CASILGHQVETQYL.

A note on this clonotype: At one end the junction does not follow the germline gene, possibly because of a read error. The CDR3 sequence is CTSTPRQGQVEKLFF. In DNA, the CDR3 is TGTACCAGCACCCCTAGACAGGGACAAGTCGAAAAACTGTTTTTT. This chain uses TRBV6-1 with TRBJ1-4, with TRBD1 identical over 7 bases. Germline V gene sequence: CDR1 MNHNS, CDR2 SASEGT. This CDR3 has 15 amino acids.

In this sample, this clonotype turned up once. The junction differs from germline at one of its ends, possibly a read error. The V gene is TRBV29-1, the J gene TRBJ2-1, with D tentatively TRBD1 (6 bases). This CDR3 contains 13 residues. Per the germline V gene, CDR1 is SQVTM and CDR2 is ANQGSEA. CDR3 region: CGVERTVGNERFF. CDR3 DNA: TGCGGCGTTGAAAGGACAGTAGGAAATGAGCGGTTCTTC.